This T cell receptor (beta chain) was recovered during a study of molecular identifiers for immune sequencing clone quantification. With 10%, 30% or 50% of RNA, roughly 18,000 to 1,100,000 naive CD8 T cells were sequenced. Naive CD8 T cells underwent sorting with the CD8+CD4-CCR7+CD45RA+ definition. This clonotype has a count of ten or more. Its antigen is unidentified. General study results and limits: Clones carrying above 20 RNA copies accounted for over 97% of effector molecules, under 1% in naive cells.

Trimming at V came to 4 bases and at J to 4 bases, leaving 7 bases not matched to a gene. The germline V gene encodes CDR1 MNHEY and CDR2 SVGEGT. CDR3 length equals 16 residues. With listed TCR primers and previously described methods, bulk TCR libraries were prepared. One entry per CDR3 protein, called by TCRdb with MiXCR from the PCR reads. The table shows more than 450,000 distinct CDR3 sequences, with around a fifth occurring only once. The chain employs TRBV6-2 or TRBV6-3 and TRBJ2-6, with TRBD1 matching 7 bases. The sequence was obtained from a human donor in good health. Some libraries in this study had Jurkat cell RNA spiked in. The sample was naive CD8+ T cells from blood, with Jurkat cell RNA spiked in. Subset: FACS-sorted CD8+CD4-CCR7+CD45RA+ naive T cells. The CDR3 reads CASSWNRGTGANVLTF. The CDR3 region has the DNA TGTGCCAGCAGTTGGAACAGGGGAACCGGGGCCAACGTCCTGACTTTC.